There are a few counts of the clone carrying this T cell receptor beta chain. The data belong to a study of T-cell memory formation after mild COVID-19. TCRdb independently ran MiXCR on the 5' RACE reads; one entry per CDR3 protein. The sample contains roughly 450,000 distinct CDR3 sequences, 15% to 20% of which appear only once. The CDR3 consists of 15 residues. The trim removed 1 base at V and 4 bases at J, leaving 6 bases unmatched. This TCR derives from an adult woman who had mild COVID-19 (a few samples of this study predate the infection). Cell type and time point are not known. Material for sequencing was PBMCs or a T cell subset sorted from them (not recorded which). This chain links TRBV12-3 or TRBV12-4 with TRBJ1-2, with 7 bases that match TRBD1. The CDR3, as DNA: TGTGCCAGCAGTTTAGGGGGACAGCGTTCCTATGGCTACACCTTC. This sequence encodes CASSLGGQRSYGYTF.